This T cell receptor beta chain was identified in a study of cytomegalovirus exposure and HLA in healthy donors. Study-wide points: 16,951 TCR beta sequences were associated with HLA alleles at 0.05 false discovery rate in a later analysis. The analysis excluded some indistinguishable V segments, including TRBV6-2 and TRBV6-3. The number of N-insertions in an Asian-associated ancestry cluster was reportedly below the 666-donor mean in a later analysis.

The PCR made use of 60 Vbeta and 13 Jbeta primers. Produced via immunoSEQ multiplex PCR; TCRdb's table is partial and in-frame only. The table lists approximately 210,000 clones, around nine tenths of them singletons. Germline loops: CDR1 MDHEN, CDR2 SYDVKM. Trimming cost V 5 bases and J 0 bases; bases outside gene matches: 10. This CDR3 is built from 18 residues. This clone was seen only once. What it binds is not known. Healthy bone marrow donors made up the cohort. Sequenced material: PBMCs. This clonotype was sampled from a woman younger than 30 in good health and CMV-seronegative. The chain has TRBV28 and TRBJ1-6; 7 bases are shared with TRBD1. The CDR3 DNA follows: TGTGCCAGCAGTGTATACGGACAGGCGAGCTCCTATAATTCACCCCTCCACTTT. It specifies CASSVYGQASSYNSPLHF. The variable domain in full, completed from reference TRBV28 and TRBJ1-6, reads DVKVTQSSRYLVKRTGEKVFLECVQDMDHENMFWYRQDPGLGLRLIYFSYDVKMKEKGDIPEGYSVSREKKERFSLILESASTNQTSMYLCASSVYGQASSYNSPLHFGNGTRLTVT.